The 23 T cell receptor beta chains below all came from one sample that was sequenced in a study of monozygotic twins with inflammatory bowel disease. Reprocessing the 5' RACE reads, TCRdb reports a single entry for every CDR3 protein and omits DNA. The table counts around 450,000 distinct CDR3 sequences; 2% to 3% lies in the top ten. Sequenced sample: blood. These receptors were obtained from a human donor with ulcerative colitis or Crohn's disease, or a healthy co-twin of an affected twin (not recorded which).

The chain has TRBV6-2 or TRBV6-3 and TRBJ2-3; TCRdb returns TRBD2, unconfirmable since there is no DNA. Germline assignment: CDR1 MNHEY and CDR2 SVGEGT. The CDR3 consists of 18 residues. The CDR3 protein is CASSYTLLAGGSTDTQYF.

J is TRBJ2-7 and V is TRBV7-9; TCRdb gives TRBD2 as the D gene, but with no DNA this cannot be confirmed. Looked up from germline, CDR1 is SEHNR and CDR2 is FQNEAQ (reference sequence). This CDR3 is 12 amino acids long. CDR3 residues: CASSAEGVEQYF.

The chain joins TRBV5-4 to TRBJ2-1. The CDR3 length is 12 residues. Germline CDR1 is SGHNT and CDR2 is YYREEE (reference sequence). CDR3 sequence: CASRASGNEQFF.

The chain joins TRBV10-2 to TRBJ1-1. The length of the CDR3 is 13 residues. Germline V gene sequence: CDR1 WSHSY, CDR2 SAAADI. The CDR3 protein is CASSKSPGTEAFF.

The V call is TRBV3-1, the J call TRBJ1-1; the D gene TCRdb calls, TRBD1, cannot be checked with no DNA. The CDR3 spans 14 residues. The germline V gene has CDR1 LGHDT and CDR2 YNNKEL (reference sequence). CDR3 sequence reads: CASSQGGVNTEAFF.

The genes are TRBV12-3 or TRBV12-4 and TRBJ2-1; TCRdb gives TRBD1 as the D gene, but with no DNA this cannot be confirmed. The CDR3 contains 15 residues. CDR3 loop: CASSSMDKTYNEQFF.

The chain uses TRBV11-2 and TRBJ1-2; TCRdb returns TRBD1, unconfirmable since there is no DNA. In germline, CDR1 is SGHAT, CDR2 FQNNGV. The CDR3 covers 18 residues. The CDR3 is CASSPFIGGTGVNYGYTF.

The chain recombines TRBV5-1 with TRBJ1-1; the TRBD1 assignment by TCRdb is unverifiable without DNA. This CDR3 is 13 amino acids long. In germline, CDR1 is SGHRS, CDR2 YFSETQ. CDR3 residues: CASSPTGNTEAFF. Variable domain in full (rest from reference TRBV5-1 and TRBJ1-1): KAGVTQTPRYLIKTRGQQVTLSCSPISGHRSVSWYQQTPGQGLQFLFEYFSETQRNKGNFPGRFSGRQFSNSRSEMNVSTLELGDSALYLCASSPTGNTEAFFGQGTRLTVV.

The chain uses TRBV20-1 and TRBJ2-1; TCRdb's D call of TRBD2 is untestable without DNA. Germline V gene data show CDR1 as DFQATT and CDR2 as SNEGSKA (reference sequence). The CDR3 consists of 14 residues. Here the CDR3 reads CSAPTSGRANEQFF.

The rearrangement links TRBV7-2 to TRBJ2-3. This CDR3 region has 14 residues. Germline lookup yields CDR1 SGHTA and CDR2 FQGNSA. This CDR3 reads CASSLARTADTQYF.

The chain carries TRBV5-1 and TRBJ2-3; TCRdb's D call of TRBD2 is untestable without DNA. The V gene's germline CDR1 is SGHRS and CDR2 YFSETQ. CDR3 size: 14 residues. The CDR3: CASSLPSGRDTQYF.

The chain links TRBV4-1 to TRBJ1-2. Germline loops: CDR1 MGHRA, CDR2 YSYEKL. The CDR3 has 15 amino acids. CDR3 residues: CASSQETDVNYGYTF.

J is TRBJ2-2 and V is TRBV29-1; TCRdb lists TRBD1, though no DNA is available to test this call. Germline V gene lookup returns CDR1 SQVTM and CDR2 ANQGSEA. The length of the CDR3 is 13 residues. The CDR3 sequence: CSVPGQSTGELFF.

The V call is TRBV29-1, the J call TRBJ2-7. Germline assignment: CDR1 SQVTM and CDR2 ANQGSEA. CDR3 length equals 12 residues. CDR3 sequence reads: CSVGGASYEQYF.

The chain couples TRBV12-3 or TRBV12-4 to TRBJ1-1; lacking DNA, the TRBD1 call made by TCRdb goes unchecked. The CDR3 consists of 15 residues. CDR3 region: CASSGDRVVISEAFF.

The rearrangement links TRBV3-1 to TRBJ2-1. Germline CDR1 and CDR2: LGHDT and YNNKEL (reference sequence). The CDR3 contains 15 residues. CDR3: CASSEAKNSDNEQFF.

The chain has TRBV5-1 and TRBJ2-2; the D call of TRBD1 rests on TCRdb alone, since no DNA is present to check it. This CDR3 region has 14 residues. Per the germline V gene, CDR1 is SGHRS and CDR2 is YFSETQ. The CDR3 sequence is CASSSGTVGGELFF.

The V call is TRBV7-9, the J call TRBJ2-1; TCRdb gives TRBD2 as the D gene, but with no DNA this cannot be confirmed. Germline CDR1 is SEHNR and CDR2 is FQNEAQ (reference sequence). This CDR3 is built from 14 residues. CDR3 sequence reads: CASSQSTSGMGKFF.

V is TRBV6-2 or TRBV6-3 and J is TRBJ2-3. The CDR3 extends over 16 amino acids. Looked up from germline, CDR1 is MNHEY and CDR2 is SVGEGT. The CDR3 region is CASSYGILSNTDTQYF.

The gene calls are TRBV30 and TRBJ1-1; TCRdb outputs TRBD1, but without DNA this stays unchecked. This CDR3 spans 12 amino acids. Germline V gene sequence: CDR1 GTSNPN, CDR2 SVGIG (reference sequence). The CDR3 sequence: CAWSVGGAEAFF.

The chain links TRBV19 to TRBJ1-1. The germline V gene encodes CDR1 LNHDA and CDR2 SQIVND (reference sequence). The CDR3 loop spans 13 amino acids. The CDR3: CASSTQHRTEAFF.

V is TRBV9 and J is TRBJ2-3; TCRdb names TRBD1, which stays unverified in the absence of DNA. CDR1 is SGDLS and CDR2 is YYNGEE in the germline V gene. This CDR3 is built from 15 residues. CDR3 region: CASSPRGVATDTQYF.

The rearrangement links TRBV29-1 to TRBJ2-7. Per the germline V gene, CDR1 is SQVTM and CDR2 is ANQGSEA. The CDR3 covers 13 residues. The CDR3 loop reads CSVEDKHNNEQYF.